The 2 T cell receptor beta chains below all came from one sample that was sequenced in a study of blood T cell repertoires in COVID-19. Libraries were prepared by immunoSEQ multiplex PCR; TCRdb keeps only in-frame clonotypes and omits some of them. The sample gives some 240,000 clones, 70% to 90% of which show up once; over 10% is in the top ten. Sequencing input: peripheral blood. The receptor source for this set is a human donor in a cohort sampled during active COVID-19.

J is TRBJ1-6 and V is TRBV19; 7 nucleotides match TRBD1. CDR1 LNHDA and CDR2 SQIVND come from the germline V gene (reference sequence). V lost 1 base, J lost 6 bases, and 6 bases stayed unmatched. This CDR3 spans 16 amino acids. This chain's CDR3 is CASSIGYRGPNSPLHF. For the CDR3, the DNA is TGTGCCAGTAGTATAGGCTACAGGGGACCTAATTCACCCCTCCACTTT.

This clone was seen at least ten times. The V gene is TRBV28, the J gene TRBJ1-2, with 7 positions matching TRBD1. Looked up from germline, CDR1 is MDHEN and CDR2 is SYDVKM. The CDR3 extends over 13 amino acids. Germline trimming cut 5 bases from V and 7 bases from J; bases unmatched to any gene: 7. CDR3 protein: CASSPDRVSGYTF. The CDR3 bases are TGTGCCAGCAGTCCCGACAGGGTTAGTGGCTACACCTTC.